This is a list of T cell receptor beta chains from one sample in a study of T cell responses to AZD1222 COVID-19 vaccine. Only in-frame clones appear in the TCRdb table, and some are missing; sequencing was by immunoSEQ multiplex PCR. The sample yields approximately 170,000 clones, 90% to 95% seen once. Material: peripheral blood, obtained 28 days after the second AZD1222 dose. These receptors all come from an adult who received the AZD1222 COVID-19 vaccine. The CDR3 runs from the conserved cysteine through the conserved F or W. Fields, in order: V gene, clone size, D gene, J gene, CDR3 DNA, CDR3 protein. The D gene is left open where the match is weak. Size is omitted from some rows. Given values are once, few, many or a class for expanded clones.

>TRBV5-6|NA|NA|TRBJ1-2
TGTGCCAGCAGTGACCCAGGGTTCTATGGCTACACCTTC
CASSDPGFYGYTF
>TRBV5-1|few|TRBD2|TRBJ2-2
TGCGCCAGCAGCCAACTTCTAGCGGGGAACACCGGGGAGCTGTTTTTT
CASSQLLAGNTGELFF
>TRBV11-2|NA|TRBD2|TRBJ2-1
TGTGCCAGCAGCTTTACGACTAGCGGGACGAATGAGCAGTTCTTC
CASSFTTSGTNEQFF
>TRBV19|NA|TRBD1|TRBJ1-5
TGTGCCAGTAGTATCTCAGGGGGCCAAAGTAGCAATCAGCCCCAGCATTTT
CASSISGGQSSNQPQHF
>TRBV5-4|NA|TRBD1|TRBJ1-1
TGTGCCAGCAGCCTCGGGACAGGGGAGGCTTTCTTT
CASSLGTGEAFF
>TRBV30|NA|NA|TRBJ2-7
TGTGCCTGGAGTGTCGGGGTCTACGAGCAGTACTTC
CAWSVGVYEQYF
>TRBV19|NA|NA|TRBJ2-5
TGTGCCAGTAGTATGTGGGCAAGAGAGACCCAGTACTTC
CASSMWARETQYF
>TRBV5-1|NA|TRBD2|TRBJ2-1
TGCGCCAGCAGCTTCGGGGGCGCAGGGACTAGCGGAGACAATGAGCAGTTCTTC
CASSFGGAGTSGDNEQFF
>TRBV11-2|once|TRBD2|TRBJ2-5
TGTGCCAGCAGCCCCGGGACTAGCGGGAGGGGTCGAAGGGAGACCCAGTACTTC
CASSPGTSGRGRRETQYF
>TRBV30|NA|TRBD2|TRBJ2-3
TGTGCCTGGATGACTAGCGGGGCCACAGATACGCAGTATTTT
CAWMTSGATDTQYF
>TRBV7-9|once|NA|TRBJ1-2
TGTGCCAGCAGCGTTGGGACGGGCTATGGCTACACCTTC
CASSVGTGYGYTF
>TRBV5-1|NA|NA|TRBJ1-1
TGCGCCAGCAGCCTGGACTCGGGGGGTGAGGCTTTCTTT
CASSLDSGGEAFF
>TRBV5-1|NA|NA|TRBJ2-6
TGCGCCAGCAGCTTGTTGGGCGGGATCAGCATTGGGGCCAACGTCCTGACTTTC
CASSLLGGISIGANVLTF
>TRBV7-3|NA|NA|TRBJ2-3
TGTGCCAACAGCAGCCGGGACTTCACAGATACGCAGTATTTT
CANSSRDFTDTQYF
>TRBV12-2|once|NA|TRBJ2-1
TGTGCAAGTCGCTCCCCAACCCTGAGATCCTACAATGAGCAGTTCTTC
CASRSPTLRSYNEQFF
>TRBV20-1|NA|NA|TRBJ2-1
TGCAGTGCTAGTCATCGGAATGAGCAGTTCTTC
CSASHRNEQFF
>TRBV4-1|NA|NA|TRBJ1-6
TGCGCCAGCAGCCAAGATCCTTGGGGTAATTCACCCCTCCACTTT
CASSQDPWGNSPLHF
>TRBV13|NA|TRBD2|TRBJ2-1
TGTGCCAGCAGCACCCGGACTAGCGTCTACAATGAGCAGTTCTTC
CASSTRTSVYNEQFF
>TRBV5-1|NA|TRBD2|TRBJ2-1
TGCGCCAGCAACCTCGGGCTAGCGGGACTGGATGAGCAGTTCTTC
CASNLGLAGLDEQFF
>TRBV7-2|NA|NA|TRBJ1-1
TGTGCCAGCAGCTTATTCGGGGGGCTTATGAACACTGAAGCTTTCTTT
CASSLFGGLMNTEAFF
>TRBV19|NA|TRBD1|TRBJ1-1
TGTGCCAGTAGTATAGGATGGGGCAGGGGGCGCGGAACTGAAGCTTTCTTT
CASSIGWGRGRGTEAFF
>TRBV5-6|NA|NA|TRBJ2-1
TGTGCCAGCAGCTTGGAGGGGGAAGGCTCCTACAATGAGCAGTTCTTC
CASSLEGEGSYNEQFF
>TRBV30|NA|NA|TRBJ2-1
TGTGCCTGGAGTGTCCTCCGGGAGAAGGGCTACAATGAGCAGTTCTTC
CAWSVLREKGYNEQFF
>TRBV6-1|NA|TRBD2|TRBJ2-1
TGTGCCAGCAGTGACCATAGCGGGAGTAGGTACAATGAGCAGTTCTTC
CASSDHSGSRYNEQFF
>TRBV19|few|NA|TRBJ1-5
TGTGCCAGTAAATTCCGGGGCAATCAGCCCCAGCATTTT
CASKFRGNQPQHF
>TRBV7-2|NA|NA|TRBJ1-3
TGTGCCAGCAGAAGAAGCGCTTCTGGAAACACCATATATTTT
CASRRSASGNTIYF
>TRBV4-2|NA|NA|TRBJ2-1
TGTGCCAGCAGCCAAGATTTACCCCCCAGTGAGCAGTTCTTC
CASSQDLPPSEQFF
>TRBV27|NA|NA|TRBJ2-7
TGTGCCAGCAGTTTCTCTACAGGGAGGGGCTACGAGCAGTACTTC
CASSFSTGRGYEQYF
>TRBV3-1/TRBV3-2|once|TRBD1|TRBJ2-2
TGTGCCAGCAGCCAAACCGGGACAGGGCACACCGGGGAGCTGTTTTTT
CASSQTGTGHTGELFF
>TRBV2|NA|TRBD2|TRBJ2-3
TGTGCCAGCAATCCTAAACTAGCGGGAGGCGGAGATACGCAGTATTTT
CASNPKLAGGGDTQYF
>TRBV15|NA|NA|TRBJ2-5
TGTGCCACCAGCAGGACAGTTTGGGAGACCCAGTACTTC
CATSRTVWETQYF
>TRBV7-9|once|TRBD1|TRBJ2-7
TGTGCCAGCAGCTTAACCCGGGACAGGGGGGATGAGCAGTACTTC
CASSLTRDRGDEQYF
>TRBV4-1|NA|NA|TRBJ2-7
TGCGCCAGCAGCCATCTGGACGGAGTATACGAGCAGTACTTC
CASSHLDGVYEQYF
>TRBV2|NA|NA|TRBJ1-2
TGTGCCAGCAGTGCCGGGACCGAGAATGGCTACACCTTC
CASSAGTENGYTF
>TRBV6-5|NA|NA|TRBJ2-7
TGTGCCAGCAGTTACCCCCGGCAGGGGAACTCCTACGAGCAGTACTTC
CASSYPRQGNSYEQYF
>TRBV2|NA|NA|TRBJ2-2
TGTGCCAGCAAGGGAAGGGTCGTGGACACCGGGGAGCTGTTTTTT
CASKGRVVDTGELFF
>TRBV30|NA|NA|TRBJ1-3
TGTGCCTGGAGTCGATCCGGGGGCTCTGGAAACACCATATATTTT
CAWSRSGGSGNTIYF
>TRBV6-2/TRBV6-3|NA|NA|TRBJ1-5
TGTGCCAGCAGTTACTCGTCAGGGATCGGGGGTAAGAATCAGCCCCAGCATTTT
CASSYSSGIGGKNQPQHF